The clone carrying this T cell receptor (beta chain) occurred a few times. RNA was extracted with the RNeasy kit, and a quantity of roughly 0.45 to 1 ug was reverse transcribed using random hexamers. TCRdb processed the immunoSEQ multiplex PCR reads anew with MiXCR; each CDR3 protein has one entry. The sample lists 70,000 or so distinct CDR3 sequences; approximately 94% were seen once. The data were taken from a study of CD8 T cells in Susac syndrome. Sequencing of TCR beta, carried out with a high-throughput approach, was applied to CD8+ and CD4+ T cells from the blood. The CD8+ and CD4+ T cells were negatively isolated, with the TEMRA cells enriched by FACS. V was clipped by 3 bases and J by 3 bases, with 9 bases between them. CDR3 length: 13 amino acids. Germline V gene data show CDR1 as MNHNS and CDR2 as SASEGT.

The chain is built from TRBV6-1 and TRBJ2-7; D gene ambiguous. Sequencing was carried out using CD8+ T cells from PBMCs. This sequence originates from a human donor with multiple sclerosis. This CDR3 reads CASSDTDGYEQYF. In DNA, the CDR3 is TGTGCCAGCAGTGACACTGACGGCTACGAGCAGTACTTC.